Below are 4 T cell receptor beta chains sequenced from a single sample in a study of blood T cell repertoires in COVID-19 (dated by TCRdb to 2018 to 2020). The method behind the library was the immunoSEQ multiplex PCR assay. This immuneACCESS table, as held by TCRdb, lists in-frame sequences with V and J called but not all clones. Of the missing ones, under half trace to an unresolved V gene in checked studies; the others have no known cause. The sample has roughly 150,000 clones on record, 75% to 90% of them singletons. Roughly 4% of the sample belongs to the ten largest clones. Source material: PBMCs or T cells enriched from blood (not recorded which). The receptors stem from a man aged 45-65 years who had recovered from COVID-19.

The chain links TRBV28 to TRBJ1-6, with 8 bases aligning to TRBD1. CDR1 MDHEN and CDR2 SYDVKM come from the germline V gene. CDR3 length: 13 amino acids. V lost 5 bases to trimming and J lost 10 bases; unmatched junction nucleotides: 4. In DNA, the CDR3 is TGTGCCAGCAGTCCGGACAGGGCCTCACCCCTCCACTTT. As protein: CASSPDRASPLHF.

This sequence joins TRBV28 and TRBJ2-7; weak D call: TRBD2 (5 bases). The CDR3 runs 15 residues. Trimming cost V 5 bases and J 9 bases, with 23 bases left between them. CDR1 is MDHEN, CDR2 SYDVKM, per germline. DNA for the CDR3: TGTGCCAGCAGTGGATTCCCGGGCAACCCTCGGGGGCAGTACGTC. It specifies CASSGFPGNPRGQYV.

This sequence joins TRBV4-1 and TRBJ2-3; TRBD1 is a possible D gene (6 bases). The germline V gene encodes CDR1 MGHRA and CDR2 YSYEKL. V lost 0 bases to trimming and J lost 5 bases, with 15 bases between them. This CDR3 region has 16 residues. The DNA of the CDR3 is TGCGCCAGCAGCCAAGATCGGGCCAGGGGAAGAGATACGCAGTATTTT. Amino acids: CASSQDRARGRDTQYF.

The chain uses TRBV19 and TRBJ1-5, with D tentatively TRBD1 (5 bases). V gave up 1 base and J gave up 4 bases, with 17 bases separating them. This CDR3 has 17 amino acids. CDR1 LNHDA and CDR2 SQIVND come from the germline V gene (reference sequence). The CDR3 sequence: CASSIVNTGLRNQPQHF. CDR3 coding DNA: TGTGCCAGTAGTATAGTTAATACGGGACTACGGAATCAGCCCCAGCATTTT.